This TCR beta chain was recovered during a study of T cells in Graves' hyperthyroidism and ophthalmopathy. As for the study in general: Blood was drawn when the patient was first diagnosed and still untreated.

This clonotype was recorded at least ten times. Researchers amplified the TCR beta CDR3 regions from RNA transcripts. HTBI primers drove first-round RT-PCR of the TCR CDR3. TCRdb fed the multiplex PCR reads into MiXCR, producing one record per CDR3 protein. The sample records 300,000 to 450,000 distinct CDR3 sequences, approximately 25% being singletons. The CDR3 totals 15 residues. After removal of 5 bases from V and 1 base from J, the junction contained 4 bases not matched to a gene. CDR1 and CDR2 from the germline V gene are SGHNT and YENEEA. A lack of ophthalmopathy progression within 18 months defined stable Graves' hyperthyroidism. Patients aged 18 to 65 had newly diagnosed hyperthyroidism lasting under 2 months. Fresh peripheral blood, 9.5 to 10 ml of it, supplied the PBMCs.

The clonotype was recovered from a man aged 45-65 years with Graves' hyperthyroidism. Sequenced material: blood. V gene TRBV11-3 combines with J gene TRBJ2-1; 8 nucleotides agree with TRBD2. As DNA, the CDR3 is TGTGCCAGCAGCAAACTAGCGGCATCCTACAATGAGCAGTTCTTC. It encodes CASSKLAASYNEQFF.